These T cell receptor beta chains were read from a single sample in a study of identical twins. TCRdb analysed the 5' RACE reads with MiXCR anew, one entry per CDR3 protein. The sample records around 490,000 distinct CDR3 sequences, 14% being singletons. These data also formed part of another study, on yellow fever vaccine responses in identical twins.

What was sequenced was CD4+ T cells sorted from blood. These receptors all come from a woman between 18 and 29 years old in good health. CDR3s include the opening cysteine and the closing phenylalanine or tryptophan. D genes are given only for firm matches. The size of a clone is reported for some rows only, either as once, few or many, or as a class for expanded clones.

v_gene,j_gene,len,abundance,d_gene,CDR3aa,CDR3nt
TRBV3-1,TRBJ1-6,16,few,TRBD1,CASSDGGGDRRATLHF,TGTGCCAGCAGCGATGGAGGTGGGGACAGGAGGGCTACCCTCCACTTT
TRBV3-1,TRBJ2-7,17,-,TRBD1,CASSQSMDRGDSYEQYF,TGTGCCAGCAGCCAATCAATGGACAGGGGAGACTCCTACGAGCAGTACTTC
TRBV3-1,TRBJ1-5,15,-,-,CASSQGQISNQPQHF,TGTGCCAGCAGCCAAGGACAGATTAGCAATCAGCCCCAGCATTTT
TRBV11-3,TRBJ2-1,15,few,TRBD2,CASSLGGGIVNEQFF,TGTGCCAGCAGCTTAGGCGGGGGTATCGTCAATGAGCAGTTCTTC
TRBV29-1,TRBJ2-7,13,few,-,CSVGAAGLYEQYF,TGCAGCGTTGGGGCAGCAGGTTTGTACGAGCAGTACTTC
TRBV5-1,TRBJ2-3,16,few,TRBD2,CASSKKPGLAPDTQYF,TGCGCCAGCAGCAAGAAACCGGGACTAGCCCCAGATACGCAGTATTTT
TRBV11-1,TRBJ2-5,19,-,TRBD2,CASSLRASGRAFSWEIQYF,TGTGCCAGCAGCTTAAGGGCTAGCGGGAGGGCCTTCTCCTGGGAGATCCAGTACTTC
TRBV12-5,TRBJ1-2,13,few,-,CASGETGIGGYTF,TGTGCTAGTGGTGAAACAGGGATAGGAGGCTACACCTTC
TRBV6-6,TRBJ2-3,15,-,-,CASSYGGPGTDTQYF,TGTGCCAGCAGTTACGGTGGGCCCGGGACAGATACGCAGTATTTT
TRBV6-5,TRBJ1-2,14,-,-,CASSYEGKGYGYTF,TGTGCCAGCAGTTACGAGGGGAAAGGCTATGGCTACACCTTC
TRBV29-1,TRBJ1-1,13,few,-,CSVGEGMNTEAFF,TGCAGCGTTGGTGAAGGGATGAACACTGAAGCTTTCTTT
TRBV20-1,TRBJ2-5,9,-,-,CSGGETQYF,TGCAGTGGGGGGGAGACCCAGTACTTC
TRBV5-1,TRBJ2-1,14,few,-,CASQPGKTYNEQFF,TGCGCCAGCCAACCTGGGAAAACCTACAATGAGCAGTTCTTC
TRBV4-3,TRBJ2-3,13,many,-,CASSQETLRPQYF,TGCGCCAGCAGCCAAGAAACTCTGCGACCGCAGTATTTT
TRBV7-2,TRBJ2-1,14,many,TRBD2,CASSWTSWANEQFF,TGTGCCAGCAGCTGGACTAGCTGGGCCAATGAGCAGTTCTTC
TRBV9,TRBJ1-1,14,-,-,CASSPPGGGTEAFF,TGTGCCAGCAGCCCACCCGGGGGCGGCACTGAAGCTTTCTTT
TRBV20-1,TRBJ2-1,14,few,-,CSARANGSRDEQFF,TGCAGTGCTAGAGCCAACGGGAGCCGCGATGAGCAGTTCTTC
TRBV28,TRBJ2-3,15,-,-,CASSLNAGTSNTQYF,TGTGCCAGCAGTCTTAACGCCGGGACATCCAATACGCAGTATTTT
TRBV2,TRBJ2-1,18,-,TRBD2,CACCFPPLGLAAYNEQFF,TGTGCCTGCTGTTTTCCACCCTTGGGACTAGCGGCCTACAATGAGCAGTTCTTC
TRBV27,TRBJ2-7,13,-,-,CASSSPGEYEQYF,TGTGCCAGCAGTTCCCCAGGGGAATACGAGCAGTACTTC
TRBV4-1,TRBJ2-5,17,-,TRBD1,CASSQDPWDRGQETQYF,TGCGCCAGCAGCCAAGATCCTTGGGACAGGGGGCAAGAGACCCAGTACTTC
TRBV2,TRBJ2-1,17,few,TRBD2,CASSVQLYSGGHNEQFF,TGTGCCAGCAGCGTACAACTCTACTCGGGGGGGCACAATGAGCAGTTCTTC
TRBV7-6,TRBJ2-3,16,-,TRBD2,CASSGLAGGRADTQYF,TGTGCCAGCAGCGGACTAGCGGGGGGGAGGGCAGATACGCAGTATTTT
TRBV28,TRBJ2-5,14,-,-,CASSETTPQETQYF,TGTGCCAGTTCAGAGACTACTCCACAAGAGACCCAGTACTTC
TRBV28,TRBJ2-3,16,few,-,CASSLRRQPSTDTQYF,TGTGCCAGCAGTTTACGCAGACAGCCCTCCACAGATACGCAGTATTTT
TRBV20-1,TRBJ1-1,13,-,TRBD1,CSAQGTGIGYAFF,TGCAGTGCTCAGGGGACAGGGATCGGATACGCTTTCTTT
TRBV5-1,TRBJ2-7,15,few,-,CASSNPTRSPYEQYF,TGCGCCAGCAGCAACCCGACTAGGTCCCCATACGAGCAGTACTTC
TRBV6-1,TRBJ2-7,15,-,TRBD1,CASSRDRESSYEQYF,TGTGCCAGCAGCCGGGACAGGGAAAGCTCCTACGAGCAGTACTTC
TRBV7-8,TRBJ2-3,20,-,TRBD2,CASSLHMVKTSGSITDTQYF,TGTGCCAGCAGCTTACATATGGTCAAGACTAGCGGGAGTATTACAGATACGCAGTATTTT
TRBV6-5,TRBJ1-1,13,-,-,CASSSAQATEAFF,TGTGCCAGCAGTTCCGCACAGGCCACTGAAGCTTTCTTT
TRBV5-1,TRBJ2-1,17,many,TRBD1,CASSPSGGTGMYNEQFF,TGCGCCAGCAGCCCTTCAGGTGGGACAGGGATGTACAATGAGCAGTTCTTC
TRBV20-1,TRBJ2-1,13,-,TRBD2,CSARAPGGREQFF,TGCAGTGCTAGGGCCCCGGGAGGGCGGGAGCAGTTCTTC
TRBV9,TRBJ1-4,15,many,TRBD1,CASSLGTGRSEKLFF,TGTGCCAGCAGCTTAGGGACAGGGCGTTCGGAAAAACTGTTTTTT
TRBV24-1,TRBJ2-5,17,few,TRBD1,CATGDLKKTGTEETQYF,TGTGCCACCGGGGACCTTAAGAAGACCGGGACAGAAGAGACCCAGTACTTC
TRBV6-1,TRBJ2-7,13,-,-,CASTPQGSGEQYF,TGTGCCAGCACTCCTCAGGGGTCGGGCGAGCAGTACTTC
TRBV5-6,TRBJ1-2,13,few,-,CASHGGKSYGYTF,TGTGCCAGCCACGGAGGAAAGAGCTATGGCTACACCTTC
TRBV12-3/TRBV12-4,TRBJ1-2,15,few,-,CASSLESPSLYGYTF,TGTGCCAGCAGTTTAGAATCCCCGAGCCTCTATGGCTACACCTTC
TRBV10-2,TRBJ2-3,13,-,TRBD2,CASRVREADTQYF,TGCGCCAGCAGAGTTCGGGAGGCAGATACGCAGTATTTT
TRBV20-1,TRBJ2-4,14,-,-,CSARDLGGANIQYF,TGCAGTGCTAGAGATCTCGGGGGCGCAAACATTCAGTACTTC
TRBV14,TRBJ2-7,15,-,TRBD2,CASSHIAGASYEQYF,TGTGCCAGCAGCCATATAGCGGGTGCCTCCTACGAGCAGTACTTC
TRBV7-2,TRBJ2-7,14,-,TRBD2,CASSTGGRSYEQYF,TGTGCCAGCAGTACGGGAGGGAGGTCCTACGAGCAGTACTTC
TRBV5-1,TRBJ2-1,15,-,-,CASSFPAREGGEQFF,TGCGCCAGCAGCTTTCCTGCCCGCGAAGGCGGGGAGCAGTTCTTC
TRBV29-1,TRBJ2-3,14,-,-,CSAQGIPRTDTQYF,TGCAGCGCACAGGGTATTCCACGCACAGATACGCAGTATTTT
TRBV12-3/TRBV12-4,TRBJ2-1,13,many,TRBD1,CASSSGQLNEQFF,TGTGCCAGCAGTTCGGGACAGCTCAATGAGCAGTTCTTC
TRBV27,TRBJ2-2,14,few,-,CASSRRRNTGELFF,TGTGCCAGCAGTCGGCGTCGGAACACCGGGGAGCTGTTTTTT
TRBV9,TRBJ2-1,14,few,TRBD2,CASSALAGGDEQFF,TGTGCCAGCAGCGCTCTAGCGGGGGGCGATGAGCAGTTCTTC
TRBV28,TRBJ2-2,14,few,-,CASNPPWGTGELFF,TGTGCCAGCAACCCCCCCTGGGGAACCGGGGAGCTGTTTTTT
TRBV28,TRBJ2-7,14,many,-,CASRERGPSYEQYF,TGTGCCAGCAGAGAACGGGGACCCTCCTACGAGCAGTACTTC
TRBV9,TRBJ2-3,16,many,-,CASSVSPLSGPDTQYF,TGTGCCAGCAGCGTATCCCCCCTTTCGGGTCCAGATACGCAGTATTTT
TRBV10-3,TRBJ2-7,13,-,TRBD2,CAAGTSGSYEQYF,TGTGCCGCCGGGACTAGCGGATCCTACGAGCAGTACTTC
TRBV4-2,TRBJ1-5,16,-,-,CASSQDRGRGNQPQHF,TGTGCCAGCAGCCAAGATCGGGGCAGGGGAAATCAGCCCCAGCATTTT
TRBV24-1,TRBJ1-5,15,-,TRBD1,CATSEPGTGGQPQHF,TGTGCCACCAGTGAACCTGGGACAGGGGGCCAGCCCCAGCATTTT
TRBV5-1,TRBJ1-2,16,-,TRBD1,CASTPVASTGLSGYTF,TGCGCCAGCACACCCGTGGCATCGACAGGGCTTTCAGGCTACACCTTC
TRBV6-2/TRBV6-3,TRBJ2-1,14,few,TRBD2,CASSVVAGVSEQFF,TGTGCCAGCAGTGTGGTAGCGGGAGTGAGTGAGCAGTTCTTC
TRBV20-1,TRBJ1-5,14,few,-,CSARTGSSNQPQHF,TGCAGTGCTCGTACAGGGTCGAGCAATCAGCCCCAGCATTTT